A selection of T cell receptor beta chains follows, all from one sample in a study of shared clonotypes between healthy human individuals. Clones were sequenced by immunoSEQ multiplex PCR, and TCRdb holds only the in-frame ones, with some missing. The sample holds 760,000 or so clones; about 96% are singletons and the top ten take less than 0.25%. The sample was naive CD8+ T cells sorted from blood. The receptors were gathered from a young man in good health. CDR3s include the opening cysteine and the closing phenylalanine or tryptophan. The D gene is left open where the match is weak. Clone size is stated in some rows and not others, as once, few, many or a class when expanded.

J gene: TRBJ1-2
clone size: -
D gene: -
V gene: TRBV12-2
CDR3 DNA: TGTGCAAGTCGCCGGACCCCAGGGGTTGGCTACACCTTC
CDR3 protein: CASRRTPGVGYTF

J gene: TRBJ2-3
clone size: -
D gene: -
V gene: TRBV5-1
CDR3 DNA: TGCGCCAGCAGCTTGGAGGGCACAGATACGCAGTATTTT
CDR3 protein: CASSLEGTDTQYF

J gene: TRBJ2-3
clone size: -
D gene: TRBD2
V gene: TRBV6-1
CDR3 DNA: TGTGCCAGCAGTGAAGGTCGGTGGCTAGCGGGAGGAGATACGCAGTATTTT
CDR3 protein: CASSEGRWLAGGDTQYF

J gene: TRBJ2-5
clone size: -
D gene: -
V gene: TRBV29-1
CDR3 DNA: TGCAGCGCTCCCCAGGGAGTTGGAGAGACCCAGTACTTC
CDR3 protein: CSAPQGVGETQYF

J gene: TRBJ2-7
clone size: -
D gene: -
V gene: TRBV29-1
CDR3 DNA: TGCAGCGTTGCGGGTTGGGGGAACGCAGCCTACGAGCAGTACTTC
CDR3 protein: CSVAGWGNAAYEQYF

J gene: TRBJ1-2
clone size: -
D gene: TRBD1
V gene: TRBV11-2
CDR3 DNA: TGTGCCAGCAACATTGACGGGACAGGGTACCATGGCTACACCTTC
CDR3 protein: CASNIDGTGYHGYTF

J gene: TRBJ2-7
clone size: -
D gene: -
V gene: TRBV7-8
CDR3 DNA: TGTGCCAGCAGCTTAGAGTCCTGGGCCGCAACTTACGAGCAGTACTTC
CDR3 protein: CASSLESWAATYEQYF

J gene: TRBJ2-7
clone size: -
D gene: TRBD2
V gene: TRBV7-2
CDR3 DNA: TGTGCCAGCAGCTCCGGTTGGGGCGGGAGCTACGAGCAGTACTTC
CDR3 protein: CASSSGWGGSYEQYF

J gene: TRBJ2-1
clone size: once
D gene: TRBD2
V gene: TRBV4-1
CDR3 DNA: TGCGCCAGCAGCCTCAGACTAGCGGCTAACAATGAGCAGTTCTTC
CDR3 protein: CASSLRLAANNEQFF

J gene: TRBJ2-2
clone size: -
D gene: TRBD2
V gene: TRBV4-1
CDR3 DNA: TGCGCCAGCAGCACTAGCGGGCCAAACACCGGGGAGCTGTTTTTT
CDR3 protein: CASSTSGPNTGELFF

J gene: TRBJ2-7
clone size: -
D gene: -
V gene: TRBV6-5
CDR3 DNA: TGTGCCAGCAGCTTCCAGGGCCGAAACGAGCAGTACTTC
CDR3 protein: CASSFQGRNEQYF

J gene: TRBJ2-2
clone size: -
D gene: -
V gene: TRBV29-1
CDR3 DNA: TGCAGCGTTGAGGCACAGAACACCGGGGAGCTGTTTTTT
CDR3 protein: CSVEAQNTGELFF

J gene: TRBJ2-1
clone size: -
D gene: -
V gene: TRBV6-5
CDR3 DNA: TGTGCCAGCAGTGGACCCGACAATGAGCAGTTCTTC
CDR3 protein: CASSGPDNEQFF

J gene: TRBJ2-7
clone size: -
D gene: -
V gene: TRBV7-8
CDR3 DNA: TGTGCCAGCAGCCCCCCCGCGCTGAGCTCCTACGAGCAGTACTTC
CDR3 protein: CASSPPALSSYEQYF

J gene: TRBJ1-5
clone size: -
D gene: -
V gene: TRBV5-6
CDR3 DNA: TGTGCCCGGTCTACCAGGGCAAATCAGCCCCAGCATTTT
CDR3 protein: CARSTRANQPQHF

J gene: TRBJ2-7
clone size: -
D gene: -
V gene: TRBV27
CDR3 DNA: TGTGCCAGCAGTTTGAGAAGGACCTACGAGCAGTACTTC
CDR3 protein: CASSLRRTYEQYF

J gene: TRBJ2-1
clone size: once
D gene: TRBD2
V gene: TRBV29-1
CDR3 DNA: TGCAGCGCGGAAGGACTAGCGGGAGTGAGCTCCTACAATGAGCAGTTCTTC
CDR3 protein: CSAEGLAGVSSYNEQFF